The 26 T cell receptor beta chains in this list originate from one sample, sequenced in a study of blood T cell repertoires in COVID-19 (dated by TCRdb to the early 2020s). The library was made by the immunoSEQ multiplex PCR assay. Entries here come from immuneACCESS through TCRdb and include only in-frame sequences with V and J called. Some clones fail to appear in such tables; in the studies checked, an unresolved V gene covers under half of the shortfall, and the cause of the remainder is unknown. This sample lists fewer than 350,000 clones; 85% to 90% were detected once. Less than 15% of the sample is in the top ten clones. Sequenced input: peripheral blood. These receptors all stem from a woman in her 30s with COVID-19, enrolled during active disease.

The V call is TRBV5-1, the J call TRBJ1-5, with D possibly matching TRBD1 (6 bases). Germline values: CDR1 SGHRS, CDR2 YFSETQ. Deletions cut 0 bases from V and 1 base from J, with 8 bases between. The CDR3 is made up of 15 amino acids. CDR3 residues: CASSLGDMSNQPQHF. As DNA, the CDR3 is TGCGCCAGCAGCTTGGGGGACATGAGCAATCAGCCCCAGCATTTT.

V usage is TRBV2 and J usage is TRBJ1-4; D gene unclear. CDR1 is SNHLY, CDR2 FYNNEI, per germline. The CDR3 is made up of 13 amino acids. V lost 3 bases and J lost 7, with 9 bases in between. The CDR3 sequence: CASSDGGREKLFF. DNA for the CDR3: TGTGCCAGCAGTGATGGCGGTCGTGAAAAACTGTTTTTT.

As to this clone: The junction and the germline gene differ at one end; a read error may be behind it. This sequence joins TRBV28 and TRBJ1-5; 8 bases map to TRBD1. The CDR3 spans 15 residues. The germline CDR1 and CDR2 sequences are MDHEN and SYDVKM. The DNA of the CDR3 is TGTGCCAGCAGTCCCCGGACAGGGTTTGATCAGCCCCATCATTTT. It encodes CASSPRTGFDQPHHF.

The chain uses TRBV5-4 and TRBJ2-3, with 12 bases fitting TRBD2. V trimming: 2 bases; J trimming: 1 base; junction bases outside the gene matches: 2. The V gene's germline CDR1 is SGHNT and CDR2 YYREEE (reference sequence). The CDR3 totals 16 residues. CDR3 sequence: CASSLRTSGGTDTQYF. The DNA for the CDR3 is TGTGCCAGCAGCTTAAGGACTAGCGGGGGCACAGATACGCAGTATTTT.

This clone was counted between two and nine times. The rearrangement joins TRBV6-5 to TRBJ2-7, with D uncertain. V shed 5 bases and J shed 1 base, with 12 bases lying between them. Germline lookup yields CDR1 MNHEY and CDR2 SVGAGI. The CDR3 length is 14 residues. CDR3 nucleotide sequence: TGTGCCAGCAGTCAGCGATATGGGTCCTACGAGCAGTACTTC. Its protein product is CASSQRYGSYEQYF.

The chain carries TRBV5-1 and TRBJ2-1; 13 bases agree with TRBD2. CDR1 is SGHRS and CDR2 is YFSETQ in the germline V gene. This CDR3 is built from 20 residues. V shed 7 bases, J shed 6 bases, and the junction held 22 bases outside the gene matches. As DNA, the CDR3 is TGCGCCAGCGCCATGGGACCGACTAGCGGGGGGCTTTATAGAGTCAATGAGCAGTTCTTC. It encodes CASAMGPTSGGLYRVNEQFF. The variable domain in full, with the rest retrieved from reference TRBV5-1 and TRBJ2-1, is KAGVTQTPRYLIKTRGQQVTLSCSPISGHRSVSWYQQTPGQGLQFLFEYFSETQRNKGNFPGRFSGRQFSNSRSEMNVSTLELGDSALYLCASAMGPTSGGLYRVNEQFFGPGTRLTVL.

This chain joins TRBV3-1 (or the pseudogene TRBV3-2) and TRBJ2-5, with D unresolved. Looked up from germline, CDR1 is LGHDT and CDR2 is YNNKEL (reference sequence). Deletions cut 5 bases from V and 5 bases from J, with 6 bases between. The CDR3 contains 11 residues. The CDR3 is CASSVLETQYF. CDR3 nucleotide sequence: TGTGCCAGCAGCGTACTGGAGACCCAGTACTTC.

The V and J genes are TRBV10-2 and TRBJ2-2, with D perhaps matching TRBD1 (7 bases). Germline V lookup: CDR1 WSHSY, CDR2 SAAADI. The CDR3 has 16 amino acids. The V end lost 6 bases, the J end lost 3 bases, and 17 bases lay between the germline ends. The CDR3 coding sequence is TGCGCCAGCAGGCAGACAGGGACTGCGGACACCGGGGAGCTGTTTTTT. Its protein is CASRQTGTADTGELFF.

The J gene is TRBJ2-2, the V gene TRBV2, with 9 positions matching TRBD1. The length of the CDR3 is 17 residues. Trimming at V came to 1 base and at J to 4 bases, leaving 7 bases not matched to a gene. Germline V gene data show CDR1 as SNHLY and CDR2 as FYNNEI. CDR3 in amino acids: CASSEEGGTGLTGELFF. CDR3 nucleotide sequence: TGTGCCAGCAGTGAAGAAGGAGGGACAGGGCTCACCGGGGAGCTGTTTTTT.

This chain links TRBV3-1 (or the pseudogene TRBV3-2) with TRBJ2-5; 11 nucleotides agree with TRBD2. The CDR3 is made up of 16 amino acids. Per the germline V gene, CDR1 is LGHDT and CDR2 is YNNKEL (reference sequence). V shed 6 bases, J shed 5 bases, and the junction held 11 bases outside the gene matches. The CDR3 protein is CASSRTLAGGHETQYF. The CDR3, as DNA: TGTGCCAGCAGTCGAACCTTAGCGGGGGGGCACGAGACCCAGTACTTC.

The chain carries TRBV5-8 and TRBJ1-1; no firm D call. This CDR3 contains 15 residues. Germline V gene data show CDR1 as SGHTS and CDR2 as YDEGEE. The V end lost 0 bases, the J end lost 0 bases, and 9 bases lay between the germline ends. The CDR3 reads CASSLDRGLNTEAFF. The CDR3 DNA sequence: TGTGCCAGCAGCTTGGATCGGGGTCTGAACACTGAAGCTTTCTTT.

CDR3 in DNA: TGCGCCAGCAACGAGGGAAGCACAGATACGCAGTATTTT. Translation: CASNEGSTDTQYF. This chain joins TRBV5-1 and TRBJ2-3; TRBD2 might be the D (5 bases). Between the trimmed V and J ends, which lost 6 bases and 0 bases, there was a span of 8 bases. Germline CDR1 SGHRS, CDR2 YFSETQ. The CDR3 is made up of 13 amino acids.

V usage is TRBV27 and J usage is TRBJ1-2; 9 bases fit TRBD1. Germline CDR1 MNHEY, CDR2 SMNVEV (reference sequence). The ends lost 8 bases at V and 7 bases at J; junction bases unmatched: 11. This CDR3 is 14 amino acids long. CDR3 residues: CASGPGQGWSGYTF. CDR3 DNA sequence: TGTGCCAGCGGACCGGGACAGGGCTGGTCTGGCTACACCTTC.

The chain recombines TRBV4-1 with TRBJ1-1; D not resolved. Germline V gives CDR1 MGHRA, CDR2 YSYEKL. Trimming pared 1 base from V and 4 bases from J, leaving 10 bases between. This CDR3 spans 14 amino acids. CDR3 loop: CASSQVERVTEAFF. The CDR3 DNA reads as TGCGCCAGCAGCCAAGTTGAGAGAGTCACTGAAGCTTTCTTT.

The rearrangement uses TRBV10-2 and TRBJ2-5; 10 positions match TRBD2. In germline, CDR1 is WSHSY, CDR2 SAAADI. Unmatched junction bases numbered 11, after V lost 4 bases and J lost 3 bases. The length of the CDR3 is 17 residues. CDR3 DNA sequence: TGCGCCAGCAGTGCGGTCGTTGAGAGCGGGGGGGAAGAGACCCAGTACTTC. This gives the protein CASSAVVESGGEETQYF.

The rearrangement uses TRBV14 and TRBJ2-1; D possibly corresponds to TRBD1 (6 bases). CDR3 size: 14 residues. Germline CDR1 is SGHDN and CDR2 is FVKESK. Between the trimmed V and J ends, which lost 5 bases and 13 bases, there was a span of 21 bases. The CDR3 is CASSSDSQLFGQFF. The DNA for the CDR3 is TGTGCCAGCAGCTCGGACAGTCAATTATTTGGTCAGTTCTTC.

V usage is TRBV21-1 and J usage is TRBJ2-3; the D segment call TRBD2 is taken from the table without a DNA check. TRBV21-1 is a pseudogene locus. The CDR3 loop spans 16 amino acids. The CDR3 spells CASSKVSRGVPDTQYF. CDR3 DNA: TGTGCCAGCAGCAAAGTGTCCAGAGGAGTCCCAGATACGCAGTATTTT.

With regard to this clone: Other DNA sequences in the sample encode the same CDR3. The V and J genes are TRBV19 and TRBJ1-1, with 9 nucleotides matching TRBD1. This CDR3 has 14 residues. Germline V CDR1 and CDR2: LNHDA, SQIVND (reference sequence). Unmatched junction bases numbered 8, after V lost 7 bases and J lost 5 bases. The CDR3 DNA reads TGTGCCAGTATCCTACAGGGGGCGGGAACTGAAGCTTTCTTT. Encoded protein: CASILQGAGTEAFF.

This clone was seen just once. This chain links TRBV4-1 with TRBJ2-2; D may be TRBD2 (5 bases). Germline lookup yields CDR1 MGHRA and CDR2 YSYEKL. Trimming shortened V by 1 base and J by 4 bases, and 10 bases separated the two germline ends. This CDR3 spans 15 amino acids. CDR3 in DNA: TGCGCCAGCAGCCAAGTGAGGGTGCGCACCGGGGAGCTGTTTTTT. This codes for CASSQVRVRTGELFF.

V and J are TRBV5-1 and TRBJ2-7, with TRBD2 matching over 11 bases. The CDR3 has 14 residues. Germline loops: CDR1 SGHRS, CDR2 YFSETQ. V was clipped by 4 bases and J by 5 bases; unmatched bases: 5. The CDR3 bases are TGCGCCAGCAGCCCGGGACTAGCGGAAAACGAGCAGTACTTC. Its translation is CASSPGLAENEQYF.

The chain carries TRBV15 and TRBJ1-4; D ambiguous. Trimming removed 0 bases from V and 7 bases from J, with 12 bases in between. Per germline, CDR1 LNHNV and CDR2 YYDKDF (reference sequence). The CDR3 runs to 15 residues. The CDR3 coding sequence is TGTGCCACCAGCAGAGATCAACCGGGGAGTGAAAAACTGTTTTTT. Translated: CATSRDQPGSEKLFF.

The rearrangement uses TRBV19 and TRBJ1-2; 10 nucleotides align to TRBD1. The CDR3 has 15 residues. Germline V lookup: CDR1 LNHDA, CDR2 SQIVND (reference sequence). V was clipped by 7 bases and J by 3 bases; unmatched bases: 8. The CDR3 reads CASTYGQGGYYGYTF. CDR3 sequence (DNA): TGTGCCAGTACCTACGGACAGGGGGGGTACTATGGCTACACCTTC. The variable domain in full, completed from reference TRBV19 and TRBJ1-2, reads DGGITQSPKYLFRKEGQNVTLSCEQNLNHDAMYWYRQDPGQGLRLIYYSQIVNDFQKGDIAEGYSVSREKKESFPLTVTSAQKNPTAFYLCASTYGQGGYYGYTFGSGTRLTVV.

This chain connects TRBV5-5 to TRBJ1-2; 8 bases map to TRBD1. Germline loops: CDR1 SGHKS, CDR2 YYEKEE (reference sequence). Losses at the gene ends were 5 bases for V and 3 bases for J; bases not matched to a gene: 9. This CDR3 region has 15 residues. The CDR3 nucleotides read TGTGCCAGCAGAGCAGGGGGCGAGAAATACTATGGCTACACCTTC. Translated, it gives CASRAGGEKYYGYTF.

This sequence joins TRBV4-1 and TRBJ1-4; D not certain. Germline loops: CDR1 MGHRA, CDR2 YSYEKL. Trimming left V 1 base short and J 8 bases short, with 11 bases between. The CDR3 length is 14 residues. CDR3 sequence: CASSQGHYEEKLFF. The CDR3 nucleotides read TGCGCCAGCAGCCAAGGCCATTATGAGGAAAAACTGTTTTTT.

The chain employs TRBV7-9 and TRBJ2-1; D is uncertain. Germline lookup yields CDR1 SEHNR and CDR2 FQNEAQ (reference sequence). Between the trimmed V and J ends, which lost 2 bases and 10 bases, there was a span of 15 bases. CDR3 size: 14 residues. The CDR3 sequence is CASSLMAANGEQFF. DNA of the CDR3: TGTGCCAGCAGCTTAATGGCTGCCAACGGGGAGCAGTTCTTC.

This chain links TRBV7-6 with TRBJ1-2; TRBD1 aligns across 7 bases. The V gene end was trimmed by 5 bases and the J gene end by 2 bases; junction bases not matched to a gene: 2. This CDR3 is 13 amino acids long. Germline V gene lookup returns CDR1 SGHVS and CDR2 FNYEAQ. CDR3 in amino acids: CASSPTGNYGYTF. CDR3 bases: TGTGCCAGCAGCCCGACAGGGAACTATGGCTACACCTTC. Drawing the rest from reference TRBV7-6 and TRBJ1-2, the complete variable domain is GAGVSQSPRYKVTKRGQDVALRCDPISGHVSLYWYRQALGQGPEFLTYFNYEAQQDKSGLPNDRFSAERPEGSISTLTIQRTEQRDSAMYRCASSPTGNYGYTFGSGTRLTVV.